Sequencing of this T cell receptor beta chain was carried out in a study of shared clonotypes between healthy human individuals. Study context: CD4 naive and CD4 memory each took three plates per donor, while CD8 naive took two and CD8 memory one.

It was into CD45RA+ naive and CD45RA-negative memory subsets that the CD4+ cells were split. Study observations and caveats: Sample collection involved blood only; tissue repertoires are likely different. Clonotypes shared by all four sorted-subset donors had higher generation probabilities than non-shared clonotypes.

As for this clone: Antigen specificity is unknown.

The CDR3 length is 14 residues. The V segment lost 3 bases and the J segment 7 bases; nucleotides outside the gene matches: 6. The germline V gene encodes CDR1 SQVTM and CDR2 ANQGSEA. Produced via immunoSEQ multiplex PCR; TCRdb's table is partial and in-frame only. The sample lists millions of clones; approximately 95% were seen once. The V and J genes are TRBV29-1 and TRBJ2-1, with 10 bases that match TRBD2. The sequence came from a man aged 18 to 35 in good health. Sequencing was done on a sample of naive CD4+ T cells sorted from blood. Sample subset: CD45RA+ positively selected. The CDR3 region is CSVDRLAGENEQFF. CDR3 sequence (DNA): TGCAGCGTTGACAGGCTAGCGGGAGAAAATGAGCAGTTCTTC.